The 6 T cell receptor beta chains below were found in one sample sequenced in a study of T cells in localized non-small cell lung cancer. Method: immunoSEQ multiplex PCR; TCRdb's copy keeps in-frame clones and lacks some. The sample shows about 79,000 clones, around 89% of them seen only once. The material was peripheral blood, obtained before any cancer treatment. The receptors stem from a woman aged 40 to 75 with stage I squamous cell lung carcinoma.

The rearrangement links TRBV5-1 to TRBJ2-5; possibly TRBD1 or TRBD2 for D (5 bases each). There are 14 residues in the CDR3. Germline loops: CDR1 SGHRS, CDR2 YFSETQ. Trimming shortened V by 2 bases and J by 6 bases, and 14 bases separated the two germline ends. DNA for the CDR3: TGCGCCAGCAGCTTCCGGGACGTCCGGAAGACCCAGTACTTC. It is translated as CASSFRDVRKTQYF.

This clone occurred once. The CDR3 reads CASSYGAGEQFF. CDR3 bases: TGTGCCAGCAGTTACGGGGCGGGGGAGCAGTTCTTC. This rearrangement joins TRBV6-4 to TRBJ2-1; a weak D match, TRBD2 (6 bases). The CDR3 is 12 amino acids. Per germline, CDR1 MRHNA and CDR2 SNTAGT. The ends were cut back, 5 bases at V and 10 bases at J, with 12 bases in the middle.

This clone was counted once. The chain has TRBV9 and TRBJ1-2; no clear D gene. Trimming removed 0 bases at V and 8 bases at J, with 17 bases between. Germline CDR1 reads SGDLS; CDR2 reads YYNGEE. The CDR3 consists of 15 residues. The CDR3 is CASSVGSLGHAGYTF. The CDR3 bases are TGTGCCAGCAGCGTAGGCTCCCTAGGGCACGCCGGCTACACCTTC. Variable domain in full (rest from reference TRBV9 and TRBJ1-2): DSGVTQTPKHLITATGQRVTLRCSPRSGDLSVYWYQQSLDQGLQFLIQYYNGEERAKGNILERFSAQQFPDLHSELNLSSLELGDSALYFCASSVGSLGHAGYTFGSGTRLTVV.

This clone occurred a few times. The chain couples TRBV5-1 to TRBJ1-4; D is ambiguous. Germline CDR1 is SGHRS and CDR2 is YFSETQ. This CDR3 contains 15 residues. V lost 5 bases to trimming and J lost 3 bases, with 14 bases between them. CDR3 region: CASRATTAPNEKLFF. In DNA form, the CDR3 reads TGCGCCAGCAGGGCTACAACAGCCCCTAATGAAAAACTGTTTTTT. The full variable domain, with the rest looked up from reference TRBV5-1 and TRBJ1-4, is KAGVTQTPRYLIKTRGQQVTLSCSPISGHRSVSWYQQTPGQGLQFLFEYFSETQRNKGNFPGRFSGRQFSNSRSEMNVSTLELGDSALYLCASRATTAPNEKLFFGSGTQLSVL.

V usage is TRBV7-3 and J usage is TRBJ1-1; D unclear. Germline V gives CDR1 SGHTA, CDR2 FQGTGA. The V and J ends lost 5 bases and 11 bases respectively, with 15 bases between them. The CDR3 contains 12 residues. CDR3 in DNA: TGTGCCAGCAGCCCCGGGCAGCTCGGTGCTTTCTTT. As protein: CASSPGQLGAFF.

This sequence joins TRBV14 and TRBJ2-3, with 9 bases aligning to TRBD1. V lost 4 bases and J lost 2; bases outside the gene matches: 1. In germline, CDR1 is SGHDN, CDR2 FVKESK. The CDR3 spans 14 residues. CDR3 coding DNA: TGTGCCAGCAGCCGGGACAGGGCCACAGATACGCAGTATTTT. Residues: CASSRDRATDTQYF.